A single sample gave rise to the 30 T cell receptor beta chains below, sequenced in a study of T cells in Graves' hyperthyroidism and ophthalmopathy. Amplified TCR beta CDR3 regions derived from RNA transcripts. The HTBI primer set served for first-round RT-PCR of the TCR CDR3. Each CDR3 protein gets one entry after TCRdb re-called the multiplex PCR reads with MiXCR. The top ten hold 35% to 50% of the sample, which has about 380,000 distinct CDR3 sequences, approximately 17% seen once. The sample consisted of blood. Source of these receptors: a young man with Graves' ophthalmopathy.

Regarding this clonotype: A much larger clone differs by one base, so this may be a read error. The genes are TRBV2 and TRBJ1-1; tentatively, D is TRBD1 (5 bases). With 8 bases removed from V and 6 bases from J, the gap between germline ends came to 16 bases. CDR3 length: 13 residues. Per the germline V gene, CDR1 is SNHLY and CDR2 is FYNNEI. The CDR3 protein is CASGRQLYAEAFF. CDR3 DNA sequence: TGTGCCAGCGGCAGACAGCTATACGCTGAAGCTTTCTTT.

The rearrangement links TRBV20-1 to TRBJ2-1, with a tentative D call TRBD1 (5 bases). The CDR3 runs to 14 residues. Trimming took off 2 bases at V and 0 bases at J, with 8 bases between the two ends. The germline CDR1 and CDR2 sequences are DFQATT and SNEGSKA (reference sequence). CDR3: CSARQGSSYNEQFF. CDR3 nucleotides: TGCAGTGCTAGACAGGGAAGCTCCTACAATGAGCAGTTCTTC.

This clonotype turned up a few times. V gene TRBV7-9 combines with J gene TRBJ1-5; D is unresolved. Germline lookup yields CDR1 SEHNR and CDR2 FQNEAQ (reference sequence). CDR3 size: 13 residues. The V end lost 0 bases, the J end lost 3 bases, and 3 bases lay between the germline ends. The DNA for the CDR3 is TGTGCCAGCAGCTTAGCCCACAATCAGCCCCAGCATTTT. It codes for CASSLAHNQPQHF.

The sample holds a few counts of this clonotype. This rearrangement joins TRBV20-1 to TRBJ1-4; D unresolved. The germline CDR1 and CDR2 sequences are DFQATT and SNEGSKA (reference sequence). The V end lost 3 bases, the J end lost 0 bases, and 5 bases lay between the germline ends. This CDR3 has 13 residues. This CDR3 reads CSASEATNEKLFF. CDR3 bases: TGCAGTGCTAGCGAGGCAACTAATGAAAAACTGTTTTTT.

This clonotype was seen many times. The rearrangement links TRBV11-2 to TRBJ1-2; D is ambiguous. V lost 1 base to trimming and J lost 4 bases, with 19 bases between them. Germline loops: CDR1 SGHAT, CDR2 FQNNGV. The CDR3 totals 17 residues. The CDR3 DNA reads as TGTGCCAGCAGCTTAGGTTTACGGGCTCCCCAAGGCTATGGCTACACCTTC. Amino acid sequence: CASSLGLRAPQGYGYTF.

The chain joins TRBV7-2 to TRBJ2-1; 8 bases agree with TRBD1. CDR1 and CDR2 from the germline V gene are SGHTA and FQGNSA. After removal of 5 bases from V and 11 bases from J, the junction contained 8 bases not matched to a gene. The CDR3 is made up of 13 amino acids. In nucleotides, the CDR3 is TGTGCCAGCAGCAAAAGGACAGGGCCACAGCAGTTCTTC. This translates into CASSKRTGPQQFF.

This chain connects TRBV6-5 to TRBJ2-5, with D unresolved. CDR3 length equals 15 residues. With 2 bases removed from V and 9 bases from J, the gap between germline ends came to 19 bases. CDR1 is MNHEY, CDR2 SVGAGI, per germline. CDR3 in DNA: TGTGCCAGCAGTTACACTTCGTTGGCAGGCGAGGCCCAGTACTTC. It encodes CASSYTSLAGEAQYF.

The sample holds a few counts of this clonotype. The chain joins TRBV5-1 to TRBJ2-3; perhaps TRBD2 as D (5 bases). This CDR3 is 16 amino acids long. V shed 4 bases and J shed 1 base, with 16 bases lying between them. The germline CDR1 and CDR2 sequences are SGHRS and YFSETQ. The CDR3 here is CASSHDYLSRTDTQYF. Written as DNA, the CDR3 is TGCGCCAGCAGCCACGACTACCTTTCTCGCACAGATACGCAGTATTTT.

The chain uses TRBV18 and TRBJ1-2, with D possibly matching TRBD1 (6 bases). The CDR3 covers 14 residues. V lost 3 bases and J lost 4, with 12 bases in between. CDR1 KGHSH and CDR2 LQKENI come from the germline V gene. The CDR3, as DNA: TGTGCCAGCTCACCCCGGGACACTCCCTATGGCTACACCTTC. This encodes CASSPRDTPYGYTF. The full variable domain, completed using reference TRBV18 and TRBJ1-2, is NAGVMQNPRHLVRRRGQEARLRCSPMKGHSHVYWYRQLPEEGLKFMVYLQKENIIDESGMPKERFSAEFPKEGPSILRIQQVVRGDSAAYFCASSPRDTPYGYTFGSGTRLTVV.

This clonotype was detected many times. This rearrangement joins TRBV7-3 to TRBJ2-3; D possibly corresponds to TRBD1 (5 bases). The V and J ends lost 9 bases and 0 bases respectively, with 16 bases between them. CDR3 length: 15 amino acids. Germline CDR1 SGHTA, CDR2 FQGTGA. CDR3 protein: CASGMDTTSTDTQYF. Here the CDR3 DNA reads TGTGCCAGTGGGATGGACACGACTAGCACAGATACGCAGTATTTT.

This clonotype was found many times. CDR3 sequence reads: CASQRTALAKNIQYF. The DNA for the CDR3 is TGTGCCAGCCAGAGGACAGCTCTAGCCAAAAACATTCAGTACTTC. The chain has TRBV28 and TRBJ2-4, with D tentatively TRBD1 (6 bases). This CDR3 is built from 15 residues. V lost 8 bases to trimming and J lost 0 bases, with 14 bases between them. The germline V gene has CDR1 MDHEN and CDR2 SYDVKM.

This clonotype has at least ten counts. This chain links TRBV20-1 with TRBJ2-2; 7 nucleotides line up with TRBD1. V lost 6 bases, J lost 6 bases, and 10 bases stayed unmatched. There are 14 residues in the CDR3. Germline V gives CDR1 DFQATT, CDR2 SNEGSKA (reference sequence). Here the CDR3 DNA reads TGCAGTGCCCGGACAGGAAAAGGAGCCGGGGAGCTGTTTTTT. Protein: CSARTGKGAGELFF.

This clonotype has only a few counts. The J gene is TRBJ2-5, the V gene TRBV10-3; possible D gene TRBD2, 5 bases. Trimming shortened V by 4 bases and J by 1 base, and 7 bases separated the two germline ends. Germline CDR1 reads ENHRY; CDR2 reads SYGVKD. The CDR3 sequence is 13 residues long. CDR3 region: CAISGTLQETQYF. DNA of the CDR3: TGTGCCATCAGTGGGACTCTCCAAGAGACCCAGTACTTC.

This clonotype was seen only a few times. CDR3 sequence: CASSYYVTGSTDTQYF. CDR3 bases: TGTGCCAGCAGTTACTATGTGACAGGGAGCACAGATACGCAGTATTTT. The chain is built from TRBV6-2 or TRBV6-3 and TRBJ2-3, with 7 bases that match TRBD1. Per germline, CDR1 MNHEY and CDR2 SVGEGT. There are 16 residues in the CDR3. With 1 base clipped from V and 0 bases from J, the junction kept 4 bases outside the gene matches.

This clonotype has more than one count but fewer than ten. The chain couples TRBV7-9 to TRBJ2-2, with TRBD1 matching 7 bases. The germline V gene encodes CDR1 SEHNR and CDR2 FQNEAQ (reference sequence). The CDR3 totals 16 residues. With 1 base clipped from V and 1 base from J, the junction kept 3 bases outside the gene matches. CDR3: CASSLGGTENTGELFF. The CDR3 DNA is TGTGCCAGCAGCTTAGGAGGGACAGAGAACACCGGGGAGCTGTTTTTT.

The table lists this clonotype with a count of one. A much larger clonotype is one base distant, so this may be a read error. V and J are TRBV6-1 and TRBJ1-2; 8 bases agree with TRBD1. The germline CDR1 and CDR2 sequences are MNHNS and SASEGT. This CDR3 has 16 amino acids. CDR3 DNA sequence: TGTGCCGGCAGTGAAGGTGCGGGACAGGATACCTATGGCTACACCTTC. It yields the protein CAGSEGAGQDTYGYTF.

The chain combines TRBV27 with TRBJ1-1, with unresolved D. This CDR3 region has 17 residues. Per germline, CDR1 MNHEY and CDR2 SMNVEV (reference sequence). Trimming removed 2 bases from V and 2 bases from J, with 18 bases in between. CDR3: CASSLIPRPGRNTEAFF. The CDR3 DNA reads TGTGCCAGCAGTTTAATCCCTAGACCAGGTCGAAACACTGAAGCTTTCTTT.

The rearrangement joins TRBV6-2 or TRBV6-3 to TRBJ1-1; possibly TRBD1 for D (6 bases). Germline V gene data show CDR1 as MNHEY and CDR2 as SVGEGT. V lost 6 bases and J lost 4, with 18 bases in between. This CDR3 spans 15 amino acids. The CDR3 loop reads CASSPPTGVATEAFF. CDR3 nucleotides: TGTGCCAGCAGCCCCCCGACAGGTGTGGCCACTGAAGCTTTCTTT.

The chain links TRBV4-2 to TRBJ2-7; possible D gene TRBD2, 6 bases. The CDR3 is 15 residues long. Germline V lookup: CDR1 LGHNA, CDR2 YNFKEQ. V was shortened by 3 bases and J by 1 base, with 13 bases between the two germline ends. The CDR3 nucleotides read TGTGCCAGCAGCCAGCGGGACTCAGCTTCCTACGAGCAGTACTTC. This sequence encodes CASSQRDSASYEQYF.

This chain connects TRBV11-2 to TRBJ1-4, with TRBD1 identical over 12 bases. CDR3 size: 15 residues. With V trimmed by 6 bases and J by 8 bases, 7 bases remained unmatched. From germline, CDR1 is SGHAT and CDR2 FQNNGV. CDR3 sequence (DNA): TGTGCCAGCAGAAACCCGGGACAGGGGGCCGAAAAACTGTTTTTT. Its translation: CASRNPGQGAEKLFF.

The rearrangement joins TRBV11-1 to TRBJ1-6; D gene unclear. Trimming took 1 base from V and 0 from J, leaving 13 bases between them. The CDR3 loop spans 18 amino acids. Per the germline V gene, CDR1 is SGHAT and CDR2 is FQDESV (reference sequence). CDR3 in amino acids: CASSLVSLQSSYNSPLHF. The CDR3 DNA is TGTGCCAGCAGCTTAGTTTCGCTTCAGAGCTCCTATAATTCACCCCTCCACTTT.

J is TRBJ2-1 and V is TRBV6-1; 7 bases are shared with TRBD2. This CDR3 region has 13 residues. J lost 6 bases, V lost 11 bases, and 10 bases had no gene match. The germline CDR1 and CDR2 sequences are MNHNS and SASEGT. The CDR3 sequence: CAVSGRDSNEQFF. The CDR3 nucleotides read TGTGCCGTTAGCGGGCGAGATTCCAATGAGCAGTTCTTC.

This clonotype showed up many times. This chain uses TRBV11-2 with TRBJ2-7; a weak D match, TRBD1 (6 bases). The germline CDR1 and CDR2 sequences are SGHAT and FQNNGV. This CDR3 spans 15 amino acids. V lost 4 bases and J lost 1, with 14 bases in between. The CDR3 reads CASSYEPGQSYEQYF. The CDR3, as DNA: TGTGCCAGCAGCTACGAGCCGGGACAATCCTACGAGCAGTACTTC. Full variable domain (remainder filled in from reference TRBV11-2 and TRBJ2-7): EAGVAQSPRYKIIEKRQSVAFWCNPISGHATLYWYQQILGQGPKLLIQFQNNGVVDDSQLPKDRFSAERLKGVDSTLKIQPAKLEDSAVYLCASSYEPGQSYEQYFGPGTRLTVT.

Ten or more counts support this clonotype. The genes are TRBV7-8 and TRBJ1-5; unclear D gene. The CDR3 spans 15 residues. Looked up from germline, CDR1 is SGHVS and CDR2 is FQNEAQ. Trimming removed 1 base from V and 2 bases from J, with 9 bases in between. The CDR3 loop reads CASSLVGPGNQPQHF. The CDR3 DNA reads as TGTGCCAGCAGCTTAGTAGGACCTGGCAATCAGCCCCAGCATTTT.

CDR3 in amino acids: CASSFWTSDTGELFF. Written as DNA, the CDR3 is TGTGCCAGCAGCTTCTGGACTAGCGACACCGGGGAGCTGTTTTTT. This chain connects TRBV7-6 to TRBJ2-2; 9 nucleotides align to TRBD2. Germline V lookup: CDR1 SGHVS, CDR2 FNYEAQ. The CDR3 contains 15 residues. V was pared by 3 bases and J by 3 bases, with 2 bases of the junction left unmatched. The full variable domain, rest sourced from reference TRBV7-6 and TRBJ2-2, is GAGVSQSPRYKVTKRGQDVALRCDPISGHVSLYWYRQALGQGPEFLTYFNYEAQQDKSGLPNDRFSAERPEGSISTLTIQRTEQRDSAMYRCASSFWTSDTGELFFGEGSRLTVL.

This clonotype was recorded at least ten times. V is TRBV6-2 or TRBV6-3 and J is TRBJ2-5, with D tentatively TRBD1 or TRBD2 (5 bases each). Trimming stripped 6 bases from V and 4 bases from J, with 9 bases between. The CDR3 is 12 amino acids. Germline lookup yields CDR1 MNHEY and CDR2 SVGEGT. CDR3 protein: CASRGVPETQYF. The CDR3 bases are TGTGCCAGCAGGGGGGTCCCAGAGACCCAGTACTTC.

At least ten counts were recorded for this clonotype. The chain recombines TRBV5-1 with TRBJ2-1, with 8 nucleotides matching TRBD2. Germline V gene sequence: CDR1 SGHRS, CDR2 YFSETQ. The ends lost 2 bases at V and 5 bases at J; junction bases unmatched: 3. The CDR3 is 14 residues long. The CDR3 is CASSLLAGNNEQFF. DNA of the CDR3: TGCGCCAGCAGCTTATTAGCGGGGAACAATGAGCAGTTCTTC.

This clonotype has a handful of counts. The J gene is TRBJ2-2, the V gene TRBV24-1, with D possibly matching TRBD1 (6 bases). This CDR3 contains 16 residues. V dropped 4 bases and J dropped 5 bases, with 16 bases sitting between them. Germline-derived CDR1 and CDR2 are KGHDR and SFDVKD. The CDR3 nucleotides are TGTGCCACCAGTGACCCGGCCGAGGGGGATACCGGGGAGCTGTTTTTT. It codes for CATSDPAEGDTGELFF.

This clonotype was detected only a few times. CDR3 sequence: CASSVAPRGTEAFF. The CDR3 DNA is TGTGCCAGCAGCGTAGCCCCCAGGGGGACTGAAGCTTTCTTT. The rearrangement joins TRBV9 to TRBJ1-1, with 7 bases matching TRBD1. CDR1 SGDLS and CDR2 YYNGEE come from the germline V gene. With 0 bases clipped from V and 5 bases from J, the junction kept 4 bases outside the gene matches. The CDR3 has 14 residues.

This clonotype has ten or more counts. This CDR3 reads CASSLVPTEAFF. The CDR3 DNA reads TGTGCCAGCAGCTTAGTGCCCACTGAAGCTTTCTTT. The chain links TRBV11-1 to TRBJ1-1; D gene uncertain. The germline V gene has CDR1 SGHAT and CDR2 FQDESV (reference sequence). This CDR3 has 12 residues. Trimming removed 1 base at V and 4 bases at J, with 4 bases between.